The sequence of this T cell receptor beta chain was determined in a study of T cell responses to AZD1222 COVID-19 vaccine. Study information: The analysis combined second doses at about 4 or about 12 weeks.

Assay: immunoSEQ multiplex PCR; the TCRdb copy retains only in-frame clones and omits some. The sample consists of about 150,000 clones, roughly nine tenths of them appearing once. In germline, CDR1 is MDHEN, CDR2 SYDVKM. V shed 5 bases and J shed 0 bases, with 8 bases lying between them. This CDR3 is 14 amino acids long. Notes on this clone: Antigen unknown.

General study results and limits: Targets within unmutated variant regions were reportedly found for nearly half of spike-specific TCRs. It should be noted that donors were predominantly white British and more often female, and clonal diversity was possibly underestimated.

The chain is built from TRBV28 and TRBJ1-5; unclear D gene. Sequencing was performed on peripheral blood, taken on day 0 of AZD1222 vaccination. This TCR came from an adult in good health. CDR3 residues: CASSLYSSNQPQHF. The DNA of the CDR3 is TGTGCCAGCAGTCTATACAGTAGCAATCAGCCCCAGCATTTT.